What follows is one T cell receptor (beta chain) and its context. This entry belongs to a study of blood T cell repertoires in COVID-19. Looked up from germline, CDR1 is SGHRS and CDR2 is YFSETQ. The germline V and J ends were trimmed by 0 bases and 0 bases, with 10 bases remaining between them. CDR3 length equals 15 residues. Assay used: immunoSEQ multiplex PCR; TCRdb lists only in-frame clones, some missing. The top ten hold about 4.2% of the sample, which has 270,000 or so clones, roughly 89% seen once. The sample taken for sequencing was peripheral blood. This chain connects TRBV5-1 to TRBJ2-7, with D possibly being TRBD1 (6 bases). This receptor was taken from a man in his forties with acute or convalescent COVID-19. CDR3 DNA sequence: TGCGCCAGCAGCTTGGCCGGACAGCTCTCCTACGAGCAGTACTTC. Translation gives CASSLAGQLSYEQYF.